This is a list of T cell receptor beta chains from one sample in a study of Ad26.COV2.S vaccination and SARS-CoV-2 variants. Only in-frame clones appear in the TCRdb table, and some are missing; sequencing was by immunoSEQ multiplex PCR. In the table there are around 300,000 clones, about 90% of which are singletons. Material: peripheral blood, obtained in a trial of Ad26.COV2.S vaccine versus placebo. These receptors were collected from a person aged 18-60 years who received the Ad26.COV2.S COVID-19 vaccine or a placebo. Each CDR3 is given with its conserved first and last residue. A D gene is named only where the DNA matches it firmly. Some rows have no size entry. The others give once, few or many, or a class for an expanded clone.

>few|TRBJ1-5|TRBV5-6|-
TGTGCCAGCACCTTAAAGCGAAATCAGCCCCAGCATTTT
CASTLKRNQPQHF
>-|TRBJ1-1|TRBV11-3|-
TGTGCCAGCAGACGACCTGGAAGCACTGAAGCTTTCTTT
CASRRPGSTEAFF
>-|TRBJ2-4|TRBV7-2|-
TGTGCCAGCAGCTTAGGGACACTTAAAAACATTCAGTACTTC
CASSLGTLKNIQYF
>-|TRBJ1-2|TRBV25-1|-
TGTGCCAGCAGTGAATGGGGTTCGGGGTTTCAGGGCTACACCTTC
CASSEWGSGFQGYTF
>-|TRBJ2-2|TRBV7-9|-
TGTGCCAGCAGCCTAGTTACCGGGGAGCTGTTTTTT
CASSLVTGELFF
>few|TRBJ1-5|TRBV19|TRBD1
TGTGCCAGTAAAGGGACAGAATATCAGCCCCAGCATTTT
CASKGTEYQPQHF
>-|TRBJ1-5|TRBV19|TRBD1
TGTGCCAGTAACATGGGGGACAGGGGGTATCAGCCCCAGCATTTT
CASNMGDRGYQPQHF
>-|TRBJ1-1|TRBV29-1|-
TGCAGCCCCCTGAGGGCAGGAACGAACACTGAAGCTTTCTTT
CSPLRAGTNTEAFF
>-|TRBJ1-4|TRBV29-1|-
TGCAGCGTTGAGAAGGCAGGGTTTAATGAAAAACTGTTTTTT
CSVEKAGFNEKLFF
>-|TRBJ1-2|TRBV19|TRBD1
TGTGCCAGTAGTAGGGACAGCCCACATGGCTACACCTTC
CASSRDSPHGYTF
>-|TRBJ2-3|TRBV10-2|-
TGCGCCAGCACCTGGGGAGCGGGCACAGATACGCAGTATTTT
CASTWGAGTDTQYF
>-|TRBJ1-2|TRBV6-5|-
TGTGCCAGCAGCTATCAGGTGGCCTATGGCTACACCTTC
CASSYQVAYGYTF
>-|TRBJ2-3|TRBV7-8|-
TGTGCCAGCAGCTTAGGGGGAGTTCGGGCAGATACGCAGTATTTT
CASSLGGVRADTQYF
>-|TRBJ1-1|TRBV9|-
TGTGCCAGCAGCGTAGAGCTAGCGGATCCCTTGAACACTGAAGCTTTCTTT
CASSVELADPLNTEAFF
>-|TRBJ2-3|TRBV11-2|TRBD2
TGTGCCAGCAGCTTTAGGAGAGTAGCGGGGGTGGGGACAGATACGCAGTATTTT
CASSFRRVAGVGTDTQYF
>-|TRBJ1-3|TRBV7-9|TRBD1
TGTGCCAGCAGCCCCAAAGGACAGGTTCGAGAAAACACCATATATTTT
CASSPKGQVRENTIYF
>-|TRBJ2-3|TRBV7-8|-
TGTGCCAGCAGCCCCAGAGAGCGGAGCTCCACAGATACGCAGTATTTT
CASSPRERSSTDTQYF
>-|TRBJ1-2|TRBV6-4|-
TGTGCCAGCAGTGACATCCCCGGGACTGGCTATGGCTACACCTTC
CASSDIPGTGYGYTF
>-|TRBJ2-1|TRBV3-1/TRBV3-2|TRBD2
TGTGCCAGCAGCCAAGACGGCGGGGGTTCCTACAATGAGCAGTTCTTC
CASSQDGGGSYNEQFF
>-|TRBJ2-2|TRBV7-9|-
TGTGCCAGCAGCAGGGACATTGAGAAGCTGTTTTTT
CASSRDIEKLFF
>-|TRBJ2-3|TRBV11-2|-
TGTGCCAGCAGCTCAAGGGGGACAGATACGCAGTATTTT
CASSSRGTDTQYF
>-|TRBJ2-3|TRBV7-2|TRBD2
TGTGCCAGCAGCTTAGCAGCGGGAGGGGAGGATACGCAGTATTTT
CASSLAAGGEDTQYF
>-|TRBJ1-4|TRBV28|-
TGTGCCAGCAGTTTAGAACAGCCAAATGAAAAACTGTTTTTT
CASSLEQPNEKLFF
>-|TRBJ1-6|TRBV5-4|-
TGTGCCAGCAGGGGGAGCGGTGGAGGTTATAATTCACCCCTCCACTTT
CASRGSGGGYNSPLHF
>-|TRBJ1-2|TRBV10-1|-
TGCGCCAGCAGTGTGTGGTCCTATGGCTACACCTTC
CASSVWSYGYTF
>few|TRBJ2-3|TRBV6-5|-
TGTGCCAGGACCCCCGGGACACTCAGAGATACGCAGTATTTT
CARTPGTLRDTQYF
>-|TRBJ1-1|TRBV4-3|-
TGCGCCAGCAGCCCGACCGTGCTTATTGGGTCTGAAGCTTTCTTT
CASSPTVLIGSEAFF
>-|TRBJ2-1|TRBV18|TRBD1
TGTGCCAGCTCACCGCCAACAGGGGTAGGGGAGCAGTTCTTC
CASSPPTGVGEQFF
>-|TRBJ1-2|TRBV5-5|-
TGTGCCAGCAGCTTGCTTCGGTTATCCAGGTTCGGCTACACCTTC
CASSLLRLSRFGYTF
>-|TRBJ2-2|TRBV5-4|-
TGTGCCAGCAGCTTGGGTCCCTCCGGGGAGCTGTTTTTT
CASSLGPSGELFF
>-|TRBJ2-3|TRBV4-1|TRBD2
TGCGCCAGCAGCCAAGGGCCCTTCCTAGGGCGACAGCGGGAAAGCACAGATACGCAGTATTTT
CASSQGPFLGRQRESTDTQYF
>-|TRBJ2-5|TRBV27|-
TGTGCCAGCAGTCCCCGTCTCACGTACCAAGAGACCCAGTACTTC
CASSPRLTYQETQYF
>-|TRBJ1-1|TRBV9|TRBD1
TGTGCCAGCAGCGCTCAGGGGGCGCAGGACACTGAAGCTTTCTTT
CASSAQGAQDTEAFF
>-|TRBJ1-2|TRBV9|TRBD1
TGTGCCAGCAGCGTAGGCCCGACAGGGACCCTGGGCTACACCTTC
CASSVGPTGTLGYTF
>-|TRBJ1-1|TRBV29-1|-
TGCAGGATCCCCGACGGGAGCTTGTATGAAGCTTTCTTT
CRIPDGSLYEAFF
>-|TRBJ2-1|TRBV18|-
TGTGCCAGCTCCTTGGGCAGGGCCAATGAGCAGTTCTTC
CASSLGRANEQFF
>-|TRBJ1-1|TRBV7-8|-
TGTGCCAGCAGCCACTGGCCGGACGAGACGGGGGTCGGAGCTTTCTTT
CASSHWPDETGVGAFF
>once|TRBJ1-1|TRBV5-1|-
TGCGCCAGCAGCTCGATGGGAGGGCAGAACACTGAAGCTTTCTTT
CASSSMGGQNTEAFF
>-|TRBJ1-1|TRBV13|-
TGTGCCAGCAGTCTCGAGGGGGAGGGTAACACTGAAGCTTTCTTT
CASSLEGEGNTEAFF
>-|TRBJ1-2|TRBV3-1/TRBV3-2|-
TGTGCCAGCAGCCAAAAGGGTCGCAGGGGTACCTATGGCTACACCTTC
CASSQKGRRGTYGYTF
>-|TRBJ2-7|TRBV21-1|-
TGTGCCAGCAGCAATCTCTGTCCTCTCCCCTTCGAGCAGTACTTC
CASSNLCPLPFEQYF
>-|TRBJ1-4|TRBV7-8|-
TGTGCCAGCAGCGGTGGACAGCCGGCAACTAATGAAAAACTGTTTTTT
CASSGGQPATNEKLFF
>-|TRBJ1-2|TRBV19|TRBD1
TGTGCCAGTAGTATAAGGACAGGGAATAACTATGGCTACACCTTC
CASSIRTGNNYGYTF
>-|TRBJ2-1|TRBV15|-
TGTGCCACCAGCAGGACAGTTCCTTACAATGAGCAGTTCTTC
CATSRTVPYNEQFF
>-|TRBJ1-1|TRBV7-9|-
TGTGCCAGCAGCTTAGGAGGGGTTAGGGACACTGAAGCTTTCTTT
CASSLGGVRDTEAFF
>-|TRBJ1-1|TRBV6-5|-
TGTGCCAGCAGTTACTTGGGGGGGGGCGCCGGAACTGAAGCTTTCTTT
CASSYLGGGAGTEAFF
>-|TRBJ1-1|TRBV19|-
TGTGCCAGTAGCCCGGATGTGGGGGAAGCTTTCTTT
CASSPDVGEAFF
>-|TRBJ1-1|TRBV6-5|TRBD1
TGTGCCAGCGGGACGGGACAGGGCTTTGCTTTCTTT
CASGTGQGFAFF
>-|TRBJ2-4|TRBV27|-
TGTGCCAGCAGTTTATCTGGGGTCGCCAAAAACATTCAGTACTTC
CASSLSGVAKNIQYF
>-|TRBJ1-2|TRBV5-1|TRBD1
TGCGCCAGCAGCTTGGAAAACAGGGGTGGCGGCTACACCTTC
CASSLENRGGGYTF
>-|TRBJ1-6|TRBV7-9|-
TGTGCCAGCAGCTTGCAGACAGACTCACCCCTCCACTTT
CASSLQTDSPLHF
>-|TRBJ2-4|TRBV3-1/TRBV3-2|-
TGTGCCAGCAGCCAAGGGGGAGGGGGCGGCAAAAACATTCAGTACTTC
CASSQGGGGGKNIQYF
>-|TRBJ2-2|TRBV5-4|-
TGTGCCAGCAGCTTGTTTAGTGGGCGGCTCTCGAACACCGGGGAGCTGTTTTTT
CASSLFSGRLSNTGELFF
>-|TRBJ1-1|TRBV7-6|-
TGTGCCAGCAGCTTAGGTCCGGGACTTGAAGCTTTCTTT
CASSLGPGLEAFF